This T cell receptor beta chain is drawn from a study of CD8+ T cells in alopecia areata. Overall study: Treated patients received oral tofacitinib, 5 to 10 mg twice daily.

Extracted from the samples, RNA was reverse transcribed into cDNA to serve as the sequencing template. Method: immunoSEQ multiplex PCR; TCRdb's copy keeps in-frame clones and lacks some. The sample holds under 130,000 clones, 70% to 90% seen once. V lost 0 bases to trimming and J lost 8 bases, with 15 bases between them. There are 15 residues in the CDR3. Germline assignment: CDR1 SGDLS and CDR2 YYNGEE. As for this clone: Its antigen is not identified.

The study, taken as a whole, reports: Mice showed TCR sharing more clearly than patients did, possibly owing to HLA. Under tofacitinib, numerous expanded lesional clonotypes remained detectable in scalp and blood.

Treatment in this sample: oral pan-JAK inhibitor, 5-10 mg twice daily. Those with alopecia areata gave lesional scalp punch biopsies and peripheral blood. This clonotype was sampled from a human donor with alopecia areata. Source: CD8+ T cells sorted from blood, taken around week 34, from a patient treated with tofacitinib. This chain joins TRBV9 and TRBJ2-1; D remains unclear. The DNA for the CDR3 is TGTGCCAGCAGCGTAGATAGTCTGTTTAGAGATGAGCAGTTCTTC. Amino acids: CASSVDSLFRDEQFF.